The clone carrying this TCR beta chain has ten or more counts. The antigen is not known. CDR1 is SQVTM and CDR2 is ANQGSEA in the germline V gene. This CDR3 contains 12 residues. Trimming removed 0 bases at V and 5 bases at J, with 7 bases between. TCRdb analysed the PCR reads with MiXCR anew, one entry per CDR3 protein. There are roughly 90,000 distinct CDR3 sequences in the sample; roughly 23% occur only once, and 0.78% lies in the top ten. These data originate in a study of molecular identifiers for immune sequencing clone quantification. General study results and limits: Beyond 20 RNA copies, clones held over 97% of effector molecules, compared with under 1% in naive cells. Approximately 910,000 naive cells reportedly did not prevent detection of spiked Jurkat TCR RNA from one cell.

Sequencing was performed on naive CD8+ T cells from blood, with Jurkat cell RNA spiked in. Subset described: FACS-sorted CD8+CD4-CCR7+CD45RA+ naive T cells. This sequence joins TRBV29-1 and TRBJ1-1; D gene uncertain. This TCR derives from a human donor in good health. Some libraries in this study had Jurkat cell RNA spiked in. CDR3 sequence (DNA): TGCAGCGTTGAAGAGGATGGGACTGAAGCTTTCTTT. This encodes CSVEEDGTEAFF. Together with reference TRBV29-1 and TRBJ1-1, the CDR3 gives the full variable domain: SAVISQKPSRDICQRGTSLTIQCQVDSQVTMMFWYRQQPGQSLTLIATANQGSEATYESGFVIDKFPISRPNLTFSTLTVSNMSPEDSSIYLCSVEEDGTEAFFGQGTRLTVV.